The clone carrying this T cell receptor (beta chain) appeared a few times. Antigen specificity is unknown. The CDR3 runs to 12 residues. The germline CDR1 and CDR2 sequences are SGHAT and FQDESV (reference sequence). With 5 bases removed from V and 0 bases from J, the gap between germline ends came to 2 bases. This record belongs to a study of a mutant IDH1 vaccine in newly diagnosed glioma. The overall study: Scheduled at week 35, visit V12 preceded visit V13, held at week 47.

Sequenced by immunoSEQ multiplex PCR; TCRdb stores in-frame clones only, minus some. The sample holds some 29,000 clones, around three quarters seen once. Time point noted: week 35, safety follow-up. Topical imiquimod was applied with each vaccine dose, which held 300 ug of mutant IDH1 20-mer peptide. Patients underwent eight vaccinations, which took place in weeks 1, 3, 5, 7, 11, 15, 19 and 23. Study-wide results and limits: Across multiple MHC alleles, 93.3% of patients had vaccine-induced responses.

This TCR came from a man aged 50-60 years with glioma. J is TRBJ1-3 and V is TRBV11-1, with D unclear. The material was PBMCs, obtained from a glioma patient whose treatment included an IDH1 peptide vaccine. DNA of the CDR3: TGTGCCAGCAGCACCTCTGGAAACACCATATATTTT. This translates into CASSTSGNTIYF.